One sample yielded the 10 T cell receptor beta chains listed below, sequenced in a study of T-cell reconstitution after alpha-beta-depleted transplantation in children. The authors prepared the TCRbeta library with unique molecular identifiers. MiXCR was run by TCRdb on the PCR reads, yielding one entry per CDR3 protein. The repertoire holds 300,000 to 350,000 distinct CDR3 sequences, with about 16% as singletons. Specimen: PBMCs, mostly from graft donor cells, collected 360 days after TCRalphabeta/CD19-depleted stem cell transplant. These receptors originate from a male patient between 2 and 9 years old who had a stem cell transplant for acute lymphoblastic leukemia, so the T cells may come from the graft donor.

This clonotype was seen more than once but under ten times. This chain connects TRBV10-3 to TRBJ2-7; 9 positions match TRBD2. Germline V gene lookup returns CDR1 ENHRY and CDR2 SYGVKD. CDR3 length: 13 residues. V was pared by 10 bases and J by 0 bases, with 4 bases of the junction left unmatched. This chain's CDR3 is CATCSGSSYEQYF. The CDR3 nucleotides read TGTGCCACCTGTAGCGGGAGCTCCTACGAGCAGTACTTC.

This clonotype was seen many times. This chain links TRBV7-3 with TRBJ2-5; TRBD2 aligns across 8 bases. The CDR3 has 15 amino acids. Germline V gives CDR1 SGHTA, CDR2 FQGTGA. V shed 2 bases, J shed 1 base, and the junction held 3 bases outside the gene matches. This chain's CDR3 is CASSLVGLAQETQYF. The CDR3 DNA sequence: TGTGCCAGCAGCTTAGTAGGACTAGCCCAAGAGACCCAGTACTTC.

CDR3 sequence reads: CAISETSRGHNEQFF. CDR3 DNA sequence: TGTGCCATCAGTGAGACTAGTAGGGGGCACAATGAGCAGTTCTTC. The chain combines TRBV10-3 with TRBJ2-1; 7 bases agree with TRBD1. CDR1 ENHRY and CDR2 SYGVKD come from the germline V gene. This CDR3 spans 15 amino acids. The V and J ends lost 2 bases and 5 bases, in that order; junction bases with no gene match: 6.

With respect to this clonotype: This may come from a read error, since a much larger clone is one base off. The chain couples TRBV12-3 or TRBV12-4 to TRBJ2-2; D might be TRBD2 (7 bases). Trimming cost V 5 bases and J 9 bases, with 22 bases left between them. This CDR3 region has 16 residues. The CDR3 DNA is TGTGCCAGCAGTCCGCCGAGGGGGAGGGTTACCTGGGAGCTGTTTTTT. It yields the protein CASSPPRGRVTWELFF.

This clonotype appeared a few times. The rearrangement joins TRBV28 to TRBJ2-6; no clear D gene. The CDR3 is made up of 16 amino acids. The germline CDR1 and CDR2 sequences are MDHEN and SYDVKM. Deletions cut 6 bases from V and 0 bases from J, with 12 bases between. The CDR3 loop reads CASSLIRNSGANVLTF. In nucleotides, the CDR3 is TGTGCCAGCAGCCTCATAAGAAACTCTGGGGCCAACGTCCTGACTTTC.

This clonotype was counted only a few times. The chain uses TRBV20-1 and TRBJ2-1; TRBD2 matches 7 bases. Germline assignment: CDR1 DFQATT and CDR2 SNEGSKA (reference sequence). The CDR3 runs to 16 residues. V lost 4 bases to trimming and J lost 2 bases; unmatched junction nucleotides: 11. CDR3: CSATASGLYPYNEQFF. The CDR3 coding sequence is TGCAGTGCTACCGCTAGCGGCCTGTACCCCTACAATGAGCAGTTCTTC.

This clonotype was detected only a few times. The chain combines TRBV6-6 with TRBJ1-1; D may be TRBD1 (5 bases). The V gene's germline CDR1 is MNHNY and CDR2 SVGAGI (reference sequence). The CDR3 runs 12 residues. Trimming shortened V by 5 bases and J by 11 bases, and 15 bases separated the two germline ends. The DNA for the CDR3 is TGTGCCAGCAGTCCGGGGCCTGTGGGGGCTTTCTTT. Amino acids: CASSPGPVGAFF.

Regarding this clonotype: This may stem from a read error, because a much larger clone lies one nucleotide away. The genes are TRBV12-3 or TRBV12-4 and TRBJ2-1; 13 nucleotides agree with TRBD2. The J segment lost 10 bases and the V segment lost 7 bases, leaving 10 bases of the junction unmatched. The CDR3 spans 15 residues. CDR3 loop: CASTYKGLAGKEQFF. In DNA, the CDR3 is TGTGCCAGCACCTACAAGGGACTAGCGGGGAAAGAGCAGTTCTTC.

Only one count was recorded for this clonotype. The rearrangement joins TRBV7-3 to TRBJ2-2, with D possibly matching TRBD2 (6 bases). The germline V gene has CDR1 SGHTA and CDR2 FQGTGA. The V end was cut by 11 bases, the J end by 4 bases, with 26 bases between. This CDR3 region has 17 residues. The DNA of the CDR3 is TGTGCCTCGGCGCGGGACGGTGAGGGTTTATCCACCGGGGAGCTGTTTTTT. Protein product: CASARDGEGLSTGELFF.

The V gene is TRBV7-2, the J gene TRBJ2-3; 9 bases agree with TRBD2. The germline CDR1 and CDR2 sequences are SGHTA and FQGNSA. This CDR3 is 14 amino acids long. V was pared by 1 base and J by 8 bases, with 4 bases of the junction left unmatched. This chain's CDR3 is CASSLGLAVGTQYF. The CDR3 DNA reads as TGTGCCAGCAGCTTAGGACTAGCGGTTGGTACGCAGTATTTT.